This passage covers 4 T cell receptor beta chains from one sample sequenced in a study of T cells in Graves' hyperthyroidism and ophthalmopathy. The TCR beta CDR3 regions underwent amplification using RNA transcripts as the source. First-round RT-PCR with HTBI primers amplified the TCR CDR3 region. Each CDR3 protein gets one entry after TCRdb re-called the multiplex PCR reads with MiXCR. Here the sample spans roughly 750,000 distinct CDR3 sequences, approximately 16% being singletons. Sequenced material: blood. The source of these receptors is a man aged 18 to 29 with Graves' hyperthyroidism.

This clonotype appeared many times. V gene TRBV7-9 combines with J gene TRBJ1-3; no clear D. CDR3 length: 15 amino acids. V gave up 4 bases and J gave up 0 bases, with 10 bases separating them. Germline CDR1 is SEHNR and CDR2 is FQNEAQ (reference sequence). CDR3 coding DNA: TGTGCCAGCAGCTACCAGGTTCGCTCTGGAAACACCATATATTTT. Amino acids: CASSYQVRSGNTIYF.

The V and J genes are TRBV6-1 and TRBJ2-7; D is perhaps TRBD2 (6 bases). The length of the CDR3 is 18 residues. In germline, CDR1 is MNHNS, CDR2 SASEGT. V gave up 3 bases and J gave up 6 bases, with 27 bases separating them. The CDR3 sequence is CASSDAPSHLTGAGEQYF. CDR3 nucleotide sequence: TGTGCCAGCAGTGACGCCCCTAGCCACTTAACGGGAGCTGGCGAGCAGTACTTC.

In its sample, this clonotype was seen many times. The CDR3 coding sequence is TGTGCCAGCAGCTTAGAGGTCGGTGCGGGAGCGTACAATGAGCAGTTCTTC. Translation: CASSLEVGAGAYNEQFF. The chain joins TRBV11-1 to TRBJ2-1, with 7 bases fitting TRBD2. Unmatched junction bases numbered 10, after V lost 1 base and J lost 4 bases. CDR3 length: 17 residues. Germline V gene data show CDR1 as SGHAT and CDR2 as FQDESV (reference sequence).

This clonotype occurred many times. The chain combines TRBV14 with TRBJ2-1, with D unclear. Trimming stripped 4 bases from V and 0 bases from J, with 10 bases between. This CDR3 contains 15 residues. Germline V lookup: CDR1 SGHDN, CDR2 FVKESK. The DNA for the CDR3 is TGTGCCAGCAGCCCCATCACCGGCTCCTACAATGAGCAGTTCTTC. Its protein product is CASSPITGSYNEQFF.